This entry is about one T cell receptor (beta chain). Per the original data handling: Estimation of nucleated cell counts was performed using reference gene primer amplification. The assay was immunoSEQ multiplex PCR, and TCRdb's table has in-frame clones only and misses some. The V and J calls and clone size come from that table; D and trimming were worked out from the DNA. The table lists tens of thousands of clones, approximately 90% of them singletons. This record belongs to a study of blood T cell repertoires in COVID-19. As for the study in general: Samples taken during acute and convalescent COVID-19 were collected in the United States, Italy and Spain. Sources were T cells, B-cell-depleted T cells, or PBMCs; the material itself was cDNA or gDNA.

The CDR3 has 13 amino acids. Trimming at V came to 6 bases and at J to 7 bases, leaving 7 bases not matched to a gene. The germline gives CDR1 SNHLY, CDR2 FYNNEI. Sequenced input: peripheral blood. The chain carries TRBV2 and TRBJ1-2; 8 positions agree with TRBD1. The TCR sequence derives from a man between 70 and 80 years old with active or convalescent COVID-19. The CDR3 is CASRSTGEFGYTF. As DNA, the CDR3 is TGTGCCAGCAGATCGACAGGGGAGTTTGGCTACACCTTC.